This is a list of T cell receptor beta chains from one sample in a study of cytomegalovirus exposure and HLA in healthy donors. Only in-frame clones appear in the TCRdb table, and some are missing; sequencing was by immunoSEQ multiplex PCR. The profile covers about 240,000 clones, with over 80% appearing a single time and 5% to 6.5% taken by the ten largest. The sample comprised PBMCs. The receptor set was obtained from a woman aged 40 to 55 in good health and CMV-seropositive. Each CDR3 is given with its conserved first and last residue. The D gene is left open where the match is weak. Clone sizes are given selectively: once, few, many, or a class where the clone is expanded.

j_gene | abundance | d_gene | v_gene | CDR3aa | CDR3nt
TRBJ2-1 | NA | TRBD2 | TRBV7-8 | CASSATGTTIYNEQFF | TGTGCCAGCAGCGCCACCGGGACTACAATCTACAATGAGCAGTTCTTC
TRBJ2-7 | NA | TRBD1 | TRBV11-2 | CASSPLPGQGADGEQYF | TGTGCCAGCAGCCCGCTCCCGGGACAGGGGGCTGACGGCGAGCAGTACTTC
TRBJ1-1 | NA | NA | TRBV5-1 | CASSWSGGTEAFF | TGCGCCAGCTCCTGGTCTGGGGGGACTGAAGCTTTCTTT
TRBJ2-1 | NA | TRBD2 | TRBV9 | CASSVGGSSGDFYNEQFF | TGTGCCAGCAGCGTAGGTGGATCTAGCGGAGACTTTTACAATGAGCAGTTCTTC
TRBJ2-5 | NA | TRBD2 | TRBV18 | CASSPPGLAGGVETQYF | TGTGCCAGCTCACCTCCCGGACTAGCGGGAGGGGTGGAGACCCAGTACTTC
TRBJ2-1 | NA | NA | TRBV18 | CASSPGDRRVVRFF | TGTGCCAGCTCACCTGGAGACAGGCGTGTTGTAAGGTTCTTC
TRBJ1-1 | NA | NA | TRBV19 | CASSGRKLYDQAFF | TGTGCCAGTAGTGGCAGGAAATTATACGATCAGGCTTTCTTT
TRBJ2-3 | NA | NA | TRBV30 | CAWSVRGAPTDTQYF | TGTGCCTGGAGTGTACGGGGGGCCCCCACAGATACGCAGTATTTT
TRBJ2-7 | NA | NA | TRBV7-2 | CASSLERAVYEQYF | TGTGCCAGCAGCTTAGAGCGGGCGGTCTACGAGCAGTACTTC
TRBJ1-2 | NA | TRBD1 | TRBV29-1 | CSVQGTEYGYTF | TGCAGCGTTCAAGGGACAGAGTATGGCTACACCTTC
TRBJ2-7 | NA | TRBD2 | TRBV11-2 | CASSLTGTSGYEQYF | TGTGCCAGCAGCTTAACAGGGACTAGCGGTTACGAGCAGTACTTC
TRBJ2-1 | NA | TRBD2 | TRBV6-5 | CASSYSVVAGGAEQFF | TGTGCCAGCAGTTACTCGGTCGTAGCGGGGGGGGCTGAGCAGTTCTTC
TRBJ1-5 | NA | TRBD1 | TRBV5-6 | CASSSNRDRGVGNQPQHF | TGTGCCAGCAGCTCGAACCGGGACAGGGGTGTAGGCAATCAGCCCCAGCATTTT
TRBJ1-3 | NA | TRBD1 | TRBV2 | CASSERTGAGNTIYF | TGTGCCAGCAGTGAAAGGACAGGTGCTGGAAACACCATATATTTT
TRBJ2-2 | NA | NA | TRBV7-3 | CASSLDNTGELFF | TGTGCCAGCAGCCTAGATAACACCGGGGAGCTGTTTTTT
TRBJ2-7 | NA | NA | TRBV10-3 | CAISESAALKSYEQYF | TGTGCCATCAGTGAGTCGGCGGCCTTGAAGTCCTACGAGCAGTACTTC
TRBJ1-2 | NA | TRBD1 | TRBV5-4 | CASTDPARGQGYGYTF | TGTGCCAGCACAGATCCCGCCAGGGGGCAAGGGTATGGCTACACCTTC
TRBJ1-2 | NA | TRBD1 | TRBV7-2 | CASSSIPGQGLNYGYTF | TGTGCCAGCAGCTCCATTCCCGGACAGGGATTAAACTATGGCTACACCTTC
TRBJ2-1 | NA | TRBD1 | TRBV10-3 | CAISGQGASEQFF | TGTGCCATCAGCGGACAGGGGGCAAGTGAGCAGTTCTTC
TRBJ2-1 | NA | TRBD2 | TRBV18 | CASSPQLAGVNEQFF | TGTGCCAGCTCACCTCAGCTAGCGGGAGTCAATGAGCAGTTCTTC
TRBJ2-5 | NA | NA | TRBV4-2 | CASSQRHLGLFKETQYF | TGTGCCAGCAGCCAGAGACACCTAGGACTTTTCAAAGAGACCCAGTACTTC
TRBJ2-3 | NA | NA | TRBV6-5 | CASRSSDTQYF | TGTGCCAGCCGTAGTAGCGATACGCAGTATTTT
TRBJ1-3 | NA | NA | TRBV11-2 | CASSLVAGLTGNTIYF | TGTGCCAGCAGCTTAGTGGCAGGGTTAACTGGAAACACCATATATTTT
TRBJ1-2 | NA | TRBD1 | TRBV13 | CASSMTGAYGYTF | TGTGCCAGCAGCATGACAGGGGCCTATGGCTACACCTTC
TRBJ2-1 | NA | TRBD1 | TRBV19 | CASGRDRGPYNEQFF | TGTGCCAGTGGACGGGACAGGGGGCCCTACAATGAGCAGTTCTTC
TRBJ2-1 | NA | NA | TRBV9 | CASSANNEQFF | TGTGCCAGCAGCGCAAACAATGAGCAGTTCTTC
TRBJ1-2 | NA | TRBD1 | TRBV6-5 | CASRTAGTGYGYTF | TGTGCCAGCAGAACAGCCGGGACAGGGTATGGCTACACCTTC
TRBJ1-2 | NA | TRBD1 | TRBV18 | CASSLDRGPYGYTF | TGTGCCAGCTCACTAGACAGGGGCCCCTATGGCTACACCTTC
TRBJ1-1 | NA | TRBD1 | TRBV19 | CASSITGARNTEAFF | TGTGCCAGTAGTATAACAGGGGCTCGGAACACTGAAGCTTTCTTT
TRBJ2-5 | once | TRBD2 | TRBV5-1 | CASSSSTSGLETQYF | TGCGCCAGCAGCAGCTCGACTAGCGGGTTGGAGACCCAGTACTTC
TRBJ1-2 | NA | TRBD1 | TRBV4-1 | CASSQEARQGSYGYTF | TGCGCCAGCAGCCAAGAGGCGAGACAGGGAAGCTATGGCTACACCTTC
TRBJ2-3 | NA | TRBD2 | TRBV4-3 | CASSRLTSGAAGDTQYF | TGCGCCAGCAGCCGTTTGACTAGCGGGGCGGCAGGGGATACGCAGTATTTT
TRBJ1-3 | NA | NA | TRBV7-2 | CASSLGADHRNTIYF | TGTGCCAGCAGCTTAGGGGCAGATCATCGAAACACCATATATTTT
TRBJ2-2 | NA | NA | TRBV2 | CASSNLEGGPGELFF | TGTGCCAGCAGTAATTTGGAGGGGGGGCCCGGGGAGCTGTTTTTT
TRBJ2-4 | NA | TRBD2 | TRBV7-2 | CASSLRGTGLAKNIQYF | TGTGCCAGCAGCCTGCGGGGGACTGGCCTAGCCAAAAACATTCAGTACTTC
TRBJ1-1 | once | TRBD1 | TRBV18 | CASSQLRDRVQTEAFF | TGTGCCAGCTCCCAGCTCCGGGACAGGGTTCAAACTGAAGCTTTCTTT
TRBJ1-3 | NA | NA | TRBV16 | CASSQSGRQLGNTIYF | TGTGCCAGCAGCCAATCGGGGCGACAGTTGGGAAACACCATATATTTT